The T cell receptor (beta chain) under discussion was sequenced for a study of blood T cells in healthy people across ages. Caucasian, healthy and from Russia, the donors were aged between roughly 6 and 95. This clonotype was seen more than once but under ten times. Its antigen is undetermined. Through a sample-barcoded 5' primer and a J-beta primer mix, a second PCR was run for about 6 to 11 cycles. The template-switch adaptor, which had 12 random nucleotides, put a tag on each cDNA molecule. From each sample, at least 3 million paired-end reads containing CDR3 were obtained. TCRdb processed the 5' RACE reads anew with MiXCR; each CDR3 protein has one entry. The table records roughly 1.4 million distinct CDR3 sequences, around 55% of them present only once. CDR3 length equals 14 residues. Germline CDR1 is SQVTM and CDR2 is ANQGSEA. V was shortened by 6 bases and J by 0 bases, with 15 bases between the two germline ends.

Points from the study as a whole: When one million T cells were used, diversity estimates were thought to be underestimates.

The clonotype was recovered from a man aged 18 to 29 in good health. V usage is TRBV29-1 and J usage is TRBJ2-7; TRBD1 or TRBD2 may be the D gene (5 bases each). Sequenced material: blood. The CDR3 DNA sequence: TGCAGCGTGGCCGGGGCAGAGAGCTCCTACGAGCAGTACTTC. It translates to CSVAGAESSYEQYF.